The source of this TCR beta chain is a study of T cell repertoires in cytomegalovirus infection. In the study overall: Matching HLA type, along with CMV infection, was indicated by public TCR beta signatures. Whole-study findings and limits: People with CMV and the relevant HLA were identified by cumulative public TCR beta family frequency. Dominant in the ex vivo response were TCR beta clonotypes restricted by HLA-C and specific for CMV.

This clonotype has only a few counts. Its antigen is still unknown. TCRdb analysed the reads with MiXCR anew, one entry per CDR3 protein. The table records just over 300,000 distinct CDR3 sequences, about a sixth of them present only once. V lost 0 bases and J 0 bases, leaving 15 bases between the germline ends. The V gene's germline CDR1 is DFQATT and CDR2 SNEGSKA (reference sequence). The CDR3 totals 17 residues. The chain has TRBV20-1 and TRBJ1-3; D is perhaps TRBD1 (6 bases). The TCR comes from a human donor in good health (CMV status not recorded). Some clones in this sample may be carry-over from other donors' samples. The sequencing sample was made of PBMCs. The CDR3 DNA reads TGCAGTGCTAGAGATATCCCAGGGGATCTCTCTGGAAACACCATATATTTT. This sequence encodes CSARDIPGDLSGNTIYF.